The next 20 T cell receptor beta chains were all read from a single sample in a study of T cell repertoires in aging, cancer and after chemotherapy. TRB rearrangements spanning V, D and J were amplified using mixed TRB-A/B primers. MiXCR was run by TCRdb on the multiplex PCR reads, yielding one entry per CDR3 protein. Found here are roughly 10,000 distinct CDR3 sequences, roughly a quarter of them singletons; the top ten hold approximately 2%. TCR beta rearrangements were amplified from peripheral blood genomic DNA. Sequenced input: blood. Receptors originate from a human donor in good health.

This clonotype is termed medium-sized (0.01 to 0.1%). V is TRBV29-1 and J is TRBJ1-5; the match to TRBD1 covers 7 bases. Germline V CDR1 and CDR2: SQVTM, ANQGSEA. The CDR3 contains 13 residues. V gave up 6 bases and J gave up 4 bases; unmatched junction bases: 6. The CDR3 DNA follows: TGCAGCGTGAAGGGGGCGGAAAATCAGCCCCAGCATTTT. It yields the protein CSVKGAENQPQHF.

The rearrangement joins TRBV6-1 to TRBJ1-1, with 7 bases fitting TRBD1. J gave up 11 bases and V 6 bases, and 9 bases lay outside the gene matches. The CDR3 length is 12 residues. The germline V gene encodes CDR1 MNHNS and CDR2 SASEGT. Written as DNA, the CDR3 is TGTGCCAGCAGCGATGAGGGGGCAACGGCTTTCTTT. Amino acids: CASSDEGATAFF.

This clonotype has a handful of counts. The genes are TRBV7-3 and TRBJ2-5; weak D call: TRBD2 (6 bases). Trimming removed 3 bases at V and 5 bases at J, with 13 bases between. The germline V gene has CDR1 SGHTA and CDR2 FQGTGA. The CDR3 length is 14 residues. The CDR3 bases are TGTGCCAGCAGCTTGGCGGGGTCGAGGGAGACCCAGTACTTC. It yields the protein CASSLAGSRETQYF.

Only a few counts were recorded for this clonotype. The CDR3 bases are TGTGCCAGCAGTTTCGACCCGGGACGGAACATCTATGGCTACACCTTC. Amino acid sequence: CASSFDPGRNIYGYTF. The chain recombines TRBV6-2 or TRBV6-3 with TRBJ1-2; D possibly corresponds to TRBD1 (5 bases). Germline loops: CDR1 MNHEY, CDR2 SVGEGT. V lost 4 bases and J 4 bases, leaving 19 bases between the germline ends. This CDR3 contains 16 residues.

V and J are TRBV10-3 and TRBJ2-5, with 12 bases aligning to TRBD2. The V and J ends lost 0 bases and 5 bases, in that order; junction bases with no gene match: 10. The CDR3 sequence is 18 residues long. Germline-derived CDR1 and CDR2 are ENHRY and SYGVKD. DNA of the CDR3: TGTGCCATCAGTGAGTCGAGGCCTAGCGGGGGGGCACGGGAGACCCAGTACTTC. Translated, it gives CAISESRPSGGARETQYF.

This clonotype was seen a few times. V usage is TRBV6-5 and J usage is TRBJ1-1; D is unclear. The CDR3 is made up of 12 amino acids. Germline V gene lookup returns CDR1 MNHEY and CDR2 SVGAGI. The ends were cut back, 6 bases at V and 10 bases at J, with 15 bases in the middle. The CDR3 nucleotides are TGTGCCAGCAGCAACGATAGGCTGAGAGCTTTCTTT. Its protein is CASSNDRLRAFF.

This sequence joins TRBV18 and TRBJ1-2, with unresolved D. The CDR3 sequence is 13 residues long. The germline CDR1 and CDR2 sequences are KGHSH and LQKENI. The V gene lost 6 bases and the J gene lost 2 bases, with 10 bases spanning the gap. The CDR3 spells CASSEMANYGYTF. The CDR3 nucleotides read TGTGCCAGCTCGGAAATGGCCAACTATGGCTACACCTTC. Full variable domain (rest looked up from reference TRBV18 and TRBJ1-2): NAGVMQNPRHLVRRRGQEARLRCSPMKGHSHVYWYRQLPEEGLKFMVYLQKENIIDESGMPKERFSAEFPKEGPSILRIQQVVRGDSAAYFCASSEMANYGYTFGSGTRLTVV.

The rearrangement links TRBV7-2 to TRBJ2-1, with 8 bases fitting TRBD2. V gave up 9 bases and J gave up 9 bases; unmatched junction bases: 19. This CDR3 comprises 16 residues. Looked up from germline, CDR1 is SGHTA and CDR2 is FQGNSA. The CDR3 here is CASFGGSAGALREQFF. The CDR3 DNA is TGTGCCAGTTTTGGGGGATCAGCGGGGGCCCTGCGTGAGCAGTTCTTC. The complete variable domain, with remaining parts taken from reference TRBV7-2 and TRBJ2-1, reads GAGVSQSPSNKVTEKGKDVELRCDPISGHTALYWYRQSLGQGLEFLIYFQGNSAPDKSGLPSDRFSAERTGGSVSTLTIQRTQQEDSAVYLCASFGGSAGALREQFFGPGTRLTVL.

This clonotype has only a few counts. J is TRBJ1-2 and V is TRBV6-1; D is unclear. V was clipped by 7 bases and J by 3 bases, with 0 bases between them. Germline-derived CDR1 and CDR2 are MNHNS and SASEGT. This CDR3 region has 9 residues. This CDR3 is CASNYGYTF. Here the CDR3 DNA reads TGTGCCAGCAACTATGGCTACACCTTC.

The CDR3 here is CSARPGTGGDEQYF. CDR3 sequence (DNA): TGCAGTGCTAGACCCGGGACAGGGGGAGACGAGCAGTACTTC. The chain employs TRBV20-1 and TRBJ2-7, with 11 bases lining up with TRBD1. The germline V gene encodes CDR1 DFQATT and CDR2 SNEGSKA (reference sequence). The junction had 5 bases not matched to a gene; V was cut back by 2 bases and J by 5 bases. This CDR3 spans 14 amino acids.

The V and J genes are TRBV5-4 and TRBJ1-2, with D uncertain. Deletions cut 4 bases from V and 4 bases from J, with 23 bases between. Germline CDR1 is SGHNT and CDR2 is YYREEE (reference sequence). The CDR3 covers 17 residues. CDR3 coding DNA: TGTGCCAGCAGCGGGCCGGGAGGCCCGAATTTTGGCTATGGCTACACCTTC. Its translation: CASSGPGGPNFGYGYTF.

Only a few counts were recorded for this clonotype. The chain couples TRBV12-3 or TRBV12-4 to TRBJ1-5; no definite D call. This CDR3 spans 13 amino acids. V was cut by 3 bases and J by 7 bases, with 10 bases left in between. The CDR3 DNA sequence: TGTGCCAGCAGTTTGAAAGGGTCCCAGCCCCAGCATTTT. Amino acid sequence: CASSLKGSQPQHF.

There are a few counts of this clonotype. The J gene is TRBJ2-1, the V gene TRBV18; 9 bases are a match to TRBD1. Per the germline V gene, CDR1 is KGHSH and CDR2 is LQKENI. J lost 7 bases, V lost 3 bases, and 7 bases had no gene match. The CDR3 totals 15 residues. The CDR3 spells CASSPWTGAANEQFF. The CDR3 DNA sequence: TGTGCCAGCTCACCCTGGACAGGGGCGGCGAATGAGCAGTTCTTC.

This clonotype is medium-sized (0.01 to 0.1%) by share. The chain has TRBV5-4 and TRBJ2-3, with D possibly matching TRBD2 (5 bases). The CDR3 covers 12 residues. V gave up 0 bases and J gave up 6 bases, with 5 bases separating them. Germline lookup yields CDR1 SGHNT and CDR2 YYREEE (reference sequence). The CDR3 region is CASSLGRDTQYF. The CDR3 DNA sequence: TGTGCCAGCAGCTTGGGGAGGGATACGCAGTATTTT. The whole variable domain, filled in from reference TRBV5-4 and TRBJ2-3, reads ETGVTQSPTHLIKTRGQQVTLRCSSQSGHNTVSWYQQALGQGPQFIFQYYREEENGRGNFPPRFSGLQFPNYSSELNVNALELDDSALYLCASSLGRDTQYFGPGTRLTVL.

This clonotype is deemed medium-sized. This chain connects TRBV19 to TRBJ1-6; D uncertain. The CDR3 loop spans 13 amino acids. CDR1 and CDR2 (germline): LNHDA, SQIVND (reference sequence). V lost 3 bases and J 6 bases, leaving 6 bases between the germline ends. As DNA, the CDR3 is TGTGCCAGTAGTATCGGTCCTAATTCACCCCTCCACTTT. Protein sequence: CASSIGPNSPLHF.

There are a few counts of this clonotype. The gene calls are TRBV7-9 and TRBJ2-3; 7 nucleotides line up with TRBD2. The V gene's germline CDR1 is SEHNR and CDR2 FQNEAQ (reference sequence). Losses at the gene ends were 5 bases for V and 0 bases for J; bases not matched to a gene: 5. This CDR3 is built from 15 residues. CDR3 nucleotide sequence: TGTGCCAGCAGCATCGGGGGGTTTAGCACAGATACGCAGTATTTT. Amino acid sequence: CASSIGGFSTDTQYF.

This clonotype was seen only a few times. The gene calls are TRBV6-1 and TRBJ2-7; the D gene could be TRBD1 or TRBD2 (5 bases each). The CDR3 is 15 amino acids. Germline V gene sequence: CDR1 MNHNS, CDR2 SASEGT. V shed 6 bases and J shed 2 bases, with 17 bases lying between them. The CDR3 region has the DNA TGTGCCAGCAGCAACGTGGGACGCCCGCCCTACGAGCAGTACTTC. The encoded protein is CASSNVGRPPYEQYF.

The chain has TRBV6-1 and TRBJ2-2, with D possibly being TRBD2 (7 bases). This CDR3 is built from 16 residues. Germline CDR1 reads MNHNS; CDR2 reads SASEGT. V dropped 7 bases and J dropped 6 bases, with 21 bases sitting between them. CDR3 sequence reads: CASIPRGGIGPGELFF. For the CDR3, the DNA is TGTGCCAGCATCCCTAGGGGGGGGATAGGTCCCGGGGAGCTGTTTTTT.

The rearrangement uses TRBV11-1 and TRBJ2-5, with 8 bases lining up with TRBD2. The junction had 5 bases not matched to a gene; V was cut back by 0 bases and J by 2 bases. The CDR3 runs 16 residues. Per the germline V gene, CDR1 is SGHAT and CDR2 is FQDESV (reference sequence). The CDR3 sequence: CASSLAPTGGQETQYF. CDR3 nucleotide sequence: TGTGCCAGCAGCTTAGCGCCGACGGGGGGGCAAGAGACCCAGTACTTC.

This chain joins TRBV7-9 and TRBJ2-3; D may be TRBD1 (6 bases). Trimming took 4 bases from V and 0 from J, leaving 11 bases between them. Germline lookup yields CDR1 SEHNR and CDR2 FQNEAQ (reference sequence). CDR3 length equals 15 residues. Here the CDR3 reads CASSSGTSSTDTQYF. The CDR3 nucleotides read TGTGCCAGCAGCTCCGGGACATCTAGCACAGATACGCAGTATTTT.